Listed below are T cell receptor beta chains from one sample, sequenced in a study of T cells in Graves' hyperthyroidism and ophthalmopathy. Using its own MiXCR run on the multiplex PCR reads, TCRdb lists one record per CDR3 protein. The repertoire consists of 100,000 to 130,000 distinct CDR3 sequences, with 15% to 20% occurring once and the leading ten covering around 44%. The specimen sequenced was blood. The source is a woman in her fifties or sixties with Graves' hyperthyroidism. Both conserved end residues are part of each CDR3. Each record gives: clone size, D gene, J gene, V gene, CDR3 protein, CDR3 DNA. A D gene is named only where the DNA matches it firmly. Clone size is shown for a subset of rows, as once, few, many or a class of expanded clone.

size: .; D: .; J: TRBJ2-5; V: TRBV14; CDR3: CASSPVAGSGETQYF; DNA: TGTGCCAGCAGCCCAGTAGCAGGGTCAGGAGAGACCCAGTACTTC
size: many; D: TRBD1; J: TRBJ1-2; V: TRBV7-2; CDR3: CASSLLAGQGLGYTF; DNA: TGTGCCAGCAGCTTACTCGCGGGACAGGGCCTTGGCTACACCTTC
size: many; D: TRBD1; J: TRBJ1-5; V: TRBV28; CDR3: CASSLGQGSNQPQHF; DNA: TGTGCCAGCAGCTTAGGACAGGGTAGCAATCAGCCCCAGCATTTT
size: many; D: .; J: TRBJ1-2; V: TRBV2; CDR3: CASSVRQTNYGYTF; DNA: TGTGCCAGCAGTGTGAGACAGACTAACTATGGCTACACCTTC
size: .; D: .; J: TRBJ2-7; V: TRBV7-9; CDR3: CASSLGFDGTYEQYF; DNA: TGTGCCAGCAGCTTGGGGTTTGACGGAACCTACGAGCAGTACTTC
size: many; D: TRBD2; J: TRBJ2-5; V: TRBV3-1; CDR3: CASSQEVGSGSKQETQYF; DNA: TGTGCCAGCAGCCAAGAAGTGGGTAGCGGGAGTAAGCAAGAGACCCAGTACTTC
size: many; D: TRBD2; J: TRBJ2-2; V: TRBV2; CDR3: CASSDGSWREEVTGELFF; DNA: TGTGCCAGCAGTGATGGGTCATGGCGGGAGGAAGTAACCGGGGAGCTGTTTTTT
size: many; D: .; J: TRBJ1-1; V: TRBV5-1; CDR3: CASSLLDTGNTEAFF; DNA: TGCGCCAGCAGCTTGCTGGACACCGGGAACACTGAAGCTTTCTTT
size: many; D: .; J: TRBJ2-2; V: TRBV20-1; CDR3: CSARERVGTGELFF; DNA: TGCAGTGCTAGAGAGCGGGTAGGGACCGGGGAGCTGTTTTTT
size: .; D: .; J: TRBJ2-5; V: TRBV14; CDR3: CASSQIGSSKTQYF; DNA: TGTGCCAGCAGCCAAATCGGGAGTAGCAAGACCCAGTACTTC
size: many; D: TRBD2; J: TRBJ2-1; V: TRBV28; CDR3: CASSIVLAGDNEQFF; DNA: TGTGCCAGCTCGATTGTACTAGCGGGAGACAATGAGCAGTTCTTC
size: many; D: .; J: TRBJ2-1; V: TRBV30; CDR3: CAWSKGDRNEQFF; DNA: TGTGCCTGGAGTAAAGGAGACAGGAATGAGCAGTTCTTC
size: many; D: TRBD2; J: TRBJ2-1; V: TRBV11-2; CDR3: CASSRLAGINEQFF; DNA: TGTGCCAGCAGCCGACTAGCGGGGATCAATGAGCAGTTCTTC
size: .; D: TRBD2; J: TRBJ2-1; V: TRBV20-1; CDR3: CSARDPGAGTSGGNEQFF; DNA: TGCAGTGCTAGAGATCCGGGGGCCGGGACTAGCGGGGGAAATGAGCAGTTCTTC
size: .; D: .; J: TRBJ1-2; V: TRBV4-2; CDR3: CASSQGHTADYGYTF; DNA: TGTGCCAGCAGCCAGGGACACACGGCAGACTATGGCTACACCTTC